This TCR beta chain originates from a study of cytomegalovirus exposure and HLA in healthy donors. Study results and caveats: There were a few CMV-associated chains whose specificity for CMV antigens was confirmed in vitro. The authors reported that TCR beta sequences could predict HLA-A and HLA-B alleles. These predictions were accurate for most subjects in the first cohort.

This PCR relied on a set of 60 Vbeta primers and 13 Jbeta primers. Original analysis: Unique TCR beta chains totaled some 78 million in a later count, with approximately 11 million of them shared. Clones were sequenced by immunoSEQ multiplex PCR, and TCRdb holds only the in-frame ones, with some missing. V and J calls and clone size are given by that table; D and trimming were obtained from the DNA. This sample has about 93,000 clones, with roughly four fifths found just once. Points on this clone: Its antigen is currently unknown.

The germline gives CDR1 KGHSH, CDR2 LQKENI. Trimming removed 6 bases at V and 3 bases at J, with 20 bases between. The CDR3 sequence is 16 residues long. Sequencing used PBMCs. The rearrangement links TRBV18 to TRBJ1-1; tentative D call: TRBD1 (5 bases). The origin of this receptor is a man aged 30 to 45 in good health and CMV-seronegative. CDR3 sequence reads: CASSPTLGRFDTEAFF. The CDR3 region has the DNA TGTGCCAGCTCGCCCACGCTGGGGCGCTTTGACACTGAAGCTTTCTTT.